Below, 5 T cell receptor beta chains from the same sample are listed, as sequenced in a study of sequential checkpoint blockade in melanoma. Libraries were prepared by immunoSEQ multiplex PCR; TCRdb keeps only in-frame clonotypes and omits some of them. The data contain around 18,000 clones, roughly 72% of them singletons. Treatment meaning: randomized to nivolumab then ipilimumab (arm A) or the reverse (arm B). The source material was CD8+ T cells sorted from blood (inferred from file names), sampled from a patient given nivolumab and ipilimumab in sequence. The source of these receptors is a human donor with melanoma.

The V and J genes are TRBV4-1 and TRBJ1-5, with D unresolved. V was shortened by 4 bases and J by 7 bases, with 17 bases between the two germline ends. In germline, CDR1 is MGHRA, CDR2 YSYEKL. The CDR3 totals 15 residues. The CDR3 sequence: CASSRYGDVEQPQHF. The CDR3 nucleotides read TGCGCCAGCAGCCGGTACGGGGATGTAGAACAGCCCCAGCATTTT.

This chain connects TRBV5-6 to TRBJ1-1; D is perhaps TRBD1 (6 bases). Per germline, CDR1 SGHDT and CDR2 YYEEEE. Trimming removed 2 bases at V and 2 bases at J, with 16 bases between. The CDR3 runs 16 residues. CDR3 loop: CASSFFSGTTNTEAFF. The CDR3 coding sequence is TGTGCCAGCAGCTTCTTTTCCGGGACAACTAACACTGAAGCTTTCTTT.

The V call is TRBV7-8, the J call TRBJ1-5; 8 bases fit TRBD1. V trimming: 5 bases; J trimming: 9 bases; junction bases outside the gene matches: 3. The CDR3 runs 12 residues. CDR1 SGHVS and CDR2 FQNEAQ come from the germline V gene. The CDR3 bases are TGTGCCAGCAGCCCCGGGACAGGGCCCCAGCATTTT. Encoded protein: CASSPGTGPQHF.

J is TRBJ2-3 and V is TRBV10-1; TRBD1 matches at 7 bases. Trimming at V came to 5 bases and at J to 6 bases, leaving 5 bases not matched to a gene. The CDR3 is 13 residues long. CDR1 is WNHNN and CDR2 is SYGVQD in the germline V gene (reference sequence). CDR3 bases: TGCGCCAGCAGTCCCCTGACAGGGGATACGCAGTATTTT. Protein sequence: CASSPLTGDTQYF.

The CDR3 DNA sequence: TGTGCCTGGAGTGCCATCTCTGGAGACGGTGAGCAGTACTTC. Translating it yields CAWSAISGDGEQYF. J is TRBJ2-5 and V is TRBV30; no firm D call. Germline CDR1 is GTSNPN and CDR2 is SVGIG (reference sequence). CDR3 length: 14 residues. The germline V and J ends were trimmed by 1 base and 11 bases, with 20 bases remaining between them. The variable domain in full, with the rest retrieved from reference TRBV30 and TRBJ2-5, is SQTIHQWPATLVQPVGSPLSLECTVEGTSNPNLYWYRQAAGRGLQLLFYSVGIGQISSEVPQNLSASRPQDRQFILSSKKLLLSDSGFYLCAWSAISGDGEQYFGPGTRLLVL.